The next 13 T cell receptor beta chains were all read from a single sample in a study of blood T cell repertoires in COVID-19. Generated by immunoSEQ multiplex PCR, the TCRdb table keeps only in-frame clones and is missing some. The sample yields around 72,000 clones, around 78% seen once. Sequencing input: peripheral blood. Receptor source: an elderly woman with acute or convalescent COVID-19.

The chain links TRBV5-4 to TRBJ2-1; weak D call: TRBD2 (5 bases). Germline V gene data show CDR1 as SGHNT and CDR2 as YYREEE (reference sequence). Between the trimmed V and J ends, which lost 4 bases and 9 bases, there was a span of 11 bases. This CDR3 has 12 residues. The CDR3 loop reads CASSTTRGEQFF. The CDR3 DNA follows: TGTGCCAGCAGCACAACCCGGGGTGAGCAGTTCTTC.

This chain connects TRBV27 to TRBJ1-5, with D tentatively TRBD1 (6 bases). V lost 3 bases, J lost 4 bases, and 7 bases lay in between. The CDR3 is 13 residues long. Germline assignment: CDR1 MNHEY and CDR2 SMNVEV (reference sequence). CDR3 amino acids: CASSLDRNQPQHF. CDR3 nucleotide sequence: TGTGCCAGCAGTTTGGACAGAAATCAGCCCCAGCATTTT.

The V and J genes are TRBV6-2 or TRBV6-3 and TRBJ2-7; 11 bases are a match to TRBD2. Germline V gene lookup returns CDR1 MNHEY and CDR2 SVGEGT. CDR3 length equals 19 residues. V shed 2 bases, J shed 2 bases, and the junction held 14 bases outside the gene matches. CDR3 nucleotide sequence: TGTGCCAGCAGTTACAGTGAGGGACTAGCGGCTCTCGGGGCCTACGAGCAGTACTTC. Protein: CASSYSEGLAALGAYEQYF.

The rearrangement links TRBV27 to TRBJ1-1; 7 nucleotides line up with TRBD1. The J segment lost 1 base and the V segment lost 5 bases, leaving 13 bases of the junction unmatched. In germline, CDR1 is MNHEY, CDR2 SMNVEV (reference sequence). The CDR3 has 17 residues. CDR3 in DNA: TGTGCCAGCAGTACCAATCGAGCGACAGGGTCGAACACTGAAGCTTTCTTT. This encodes CASSTNRATGSNTEAFF.

This clone was found once. V gene TRBV7-2 combines with J gene TRBJ1-1, with D hard to call. There are 13 residues in the CDR3. The ends were cut back, 1 base at V and 6 bases at J, with 9 bases in the middle. Germline CDR1 and CDR2: SGHTA and FQGNSA. The chain's CDR3 is CASSLGGAPEAFF. In DNA form, the CDR3 reads TGTGCCAGCAGCTTAGGGGGAGCGCCTGAAGCTTTCTTT.

This chain uses TRBV27 with TRBJ2-7; TRBD2 matches at 7 bases. The CDR3 consists of 15 residues. The germline V gene encodes CDR1 MNHEY and CDR2 SMNVEV (reference sequence). V gave up 2 bases and J gave up 2 bases; unmatched junction bases: 6. CDR3 nucleotide sequence: TGTGCCAGCAGTTTACGATGGACTAGAACCTACGAGCAGTACTTC. As protein: CASSLRWTRTYEQYF.

This clone was seen only a few times. Other nucleotide sequences in the sample specify the same CDR3. The V call is TRBV3-1 (or the pseudogene TRBV3-2), the J call TRBJ2-1, with D uncertain. Germline V gives CDR1 LGHDT, CDR2 YNNKEL (reference sequence). CDR3 length: 15 residues. Trimming removed 1 base from V and 2 bases from J, with 9 bases in between. This chain's CDR3 is CASSQASGTYNEQFF. The CDR3 DNA follows: TGTGCCAGCAGCCAAGCCTCGGGTACCTACAATGAGCAGTTCTTC.

This clone was counted once. CDR3 amino acids: CASRPGGSQNTEAFF. CDR3 sequence (DNA): TGTGCCAGCAGACCCGGCGGATCACAGAACACTGAAGCTTTCTTT. V usage is TRBV25-1 and J usage is TRBJ1-1; D unresolved. CDR1 is MGHDK and CDR2 is SYGVNS in the germline V gene. Trimming left V 6 bases short and J 1 base short, with 15 bases between. The length of the CDR3 is 15 residues.

The V and J genes are TRBV27 and TRBJ1-2; D may be TRBD1 (5 bases). This CDR3 has 13 amino acids. In germline, CDR1 is MNHEY, CDR2 SMNVEV (reference sequence). The V and J ends lost 6 bases and 4 bases respectively, with 12 bases between them. The CDR3 coding sequence is TGTGCCAGCAGCCGGGACTTATCCTATGGCTACACCTTC. Translation gives CASSRDLSYGYTF.

The rearrangement joins TRBV9 to TRBJ2-7; 8 nucleotides align to TRBD1. The CDR3 spans 15 residues. V shed 0 bases, J shed 4 bases, and the junction held 6 bases outside the gene matches. Germline CDR1 SGDLS, CDR2 YYNGEE. The CDR3 DNA follows: TGTGCCAGCAGCGTAGGGGGGACAGGTTCATACGAGCAGTACTTC. Translation gives CASSVGGTGSYEQYF. Full variable domain (outside the CDR3, taken from reference TRBV9 and TRBJ2-7): DSGVTQTPKHLITATGQRVTLRCSPRSGDLSVYWYQQSLDQGLQFLIQYYNGEERAKGNILERFSAQQFPDLHSELNLSSLELGDSALYFCASSVGGTGSYEQYFGPGTRLTVT.

The chain combines TRBV28 with TRBJ1-4; D remains unclear. CDR3 length: 16 residues. Trimming removed 6 bases at V and 0 bases at J, with 14 bases between. Looked up from germline, CDR1 is MDHEN and CDR2 is SYDVKM. CDR3 bases: TGTGCCAGCAGACCCCCCGGGAGAGCAACTAATGAAAAACTGTTTTTT. Residues: CASRPPGRATNEKLFF.

V usage is TRBV24-1 and J usage is TRBJ2-1, with TRBD1 matching 9 bases. Per the germline V gene, CDR1 is KGHDR and CDR2 is SFDVKD. The trim removed 4 bases at V and 2 bases at J, leaving 8 bases unmatched. This CDR3 has 17 residues. The DNA of the CDR3 is TGTGCCACCAGTGAACCCCCGGGACAGGGAACCTACAATGAGCAGTTCTTC. It encodes CATSEPPGQGTYNEQFF.

The V and J genes are TRBV12-3 or TRBV12-4 and TRBJ1-2; D unresolved. The CDR3 extends over 12 amino acids. V shed 7 bases and J shed 2 bases, with 8 bases lying between them. The CDR3 region is CASTVLNYGYTF. As DNA, the CDR3 is TGTGCCAGCACCGTCTTGAACTATGGCTACACCTTC.